These 27 T cell receptor beta chains were all obtained from the same sample, sequenced in a study of beta chain features in type 1 diabetes. Their antigen targets remain unknown. The study, taken as a whole, reports: In all four CD4+ subsets, TCRB CDR3 length was significantly, moderately reduced in type 1 diabetes.

As every portion of the isolated RNA was reverse transcribed, the sequencing read expressed TCRB transcripts. Profiling relied on immunoSEQ multiplex PCR, and the TCRdb table lists in-frame clones only, not all of them. This repertoire shows roughly 730,000 clones, over 10% found once; its top ten account for less than 0.025%. Sequencing was done on a sample of naive CD4+ T cells from blood. These receptors were collected from a man aged 18 to 30 with type 1 diabetes.

The CDR3 here is CSARFENTEAFF. CDR3 nucleotides: TGCAGCGCCAGATTCGAGAACACTGAAGCTTTCTTT. The J gene is TRBJ1-1, the V gene TRBV29-1; D unresolved. The CDR3 spans 12 residues. V shed 7 bases and J shed 1 base, with 10 bases lying between them. Germline-derived CDR1 and CDR2 are SQVTM and ANQGSEA. Full variable domain (missing parts from reference TRBV29-1 and TRBJ1-1): SAVISQKPSRDICQRGTSLTIQCQVDSQVTMMFWYRQQPGQSLTLIATANQGSEATYESGFVIDKFPISRPNLTFSTLTVSNMSPEDSSIYLCSARFENTEAFFGQGTRLTVV.

V usage is TRBV5-6 and J usage is TRBJ2-7; TRBD1 might be the D (6 bases). CDR3 length: 14 residues. With 0 bases removed from V and 2 bases from J, the gap between germline ends came to 9 bases. Germline V gene data show CDR1 as SGHDT and CDR2 as YYEEEE. This chain's CDR3 is CASSLGQDAYEQYF. The CDR3 bases are TGTGCCAGCAGCTTGGGACAGGACGCCTACGAGCAGTACTTC.

This clone was seen a few times. The genes are TRBV5-1 and TRBJ2-5, with TRBD1 matching over 9 bases. This CDR3 is 14 amino acids long. CDR1 is SGHRS, CDR2 YFSETQ, per germline. After removal of 4 bases from V and 7 bases from J, the junction contained 8 bases not matched to a gene. The CDR3 DNA reads as TGCGCCAGCAGCATTGGGACAGGGACCGGGACCCAGTACTTC. Amino acids: CASSIGTGTGTQYF.

To note about this clone: The same CDR3 arises from other DNA sequences in this sample as well. The chain carries TRBV5-1 and TRBJ2-5; 9 bases map to TRBD1. CDR1 is SGHRS and CDR2 is YFSETQ in the germline V gene. J gave up 5 bases and V 4 bases, and 6 bases lay outside the gene matches. This CDR3 comprises 14 residues. For the CDR3, the DNA is TGCGCCAGCAGCCTGGGACAGGGATTGGAGACCCAGTACTTC. This translates into CASSLGQGLETQYF.

J is TRBJ1-2 and V is TRBV9, with TRBD1 as a possible D gene (5 bases). This CDR3 region has 14 residues. The germline V gene has CDR1 SGDLS and CDR2 YYNGEE. The V gene lost 5 bases and the J gene lost 4 bases, with 15 bases spanning the gap. Written as DNA, the CDR3 is TGTGCCAGCAGGCCTTCTGGGGGGAGCTATGGCTACACCTTC. Translated, it gives CASRPSGGSYGYTF.

This clone was detected only a few times. The chain joins TRBV29-1 to TRBJ2-7; 7 bases line up with TRBD2. Germline-derived CDR1 and CDR2 are SQVTM and ANQGSEA. This CDR3 contains 12 residues. CDR3 nucleotides: TGCAGATATGGGGGGGGAAGGTACGAGCAGTACTTC. Protein sequence: CRYGGGRYEQYF.

Here the CDR3 reads CASSPTGQGIAETQYF. DNA of the CDR3: TGCGCCAGCAGCCCGACGGGACAGGGTATTGCAGAGACCCAGTACTTC. The chain couples TRBV4-1 to TRBJ2-5, with TRBD1 identical over 9 bases. The CDR3 sequence is 16 residues long. Unmatched junction bases numbered 10, after V lost 4 bases and J lost 4 bases. The germline CDR1 and CDR2 sequences are MGHRA and YSYEKL.

This rearrangement joins TRBV25-1 to TRBJ1-2; tentative D call: TRBD1 (5 bases). The CDR3 runs 15 residues. V gave up 3 bases and J gave up 3 bases, with 14 bases separating them. Germline loops: CDR1 MGHDK, CDR2 SYGVNS. CDR3 loop: CASSDAGGTDYGYTF. CDR3 in DNA: TGTGCCAGCAGTGACGCTGGGGGGACTGACTATGGCTACACCTTC.

The sample holds a few counts of this clone. The V and J genes are TRBV10-3 and TRBJ1-1; 10 positions agree with TRBD1. After removal of 6 bases from V and 11 bases from J, the junction contained 12 bases not matched to a gene. CDR1 and CDR2 from the germline V gene are ENHRY and SYGVKD. The CDR3 is 14 residues long. The CDR3 region is CAISPVGDRGLAFF. The CDR3 region has the DNA TGTGCCATCAGCCCCGTGGGGGACAGGGGTTTGGCTTTCTTT.

The J gene is TRBJ2-2, the V gene TRBV2, with D perhaps TRBD1 (5 bases). The CDR3 is 13 amino acids. The germline V and J ends were trimmed by 4 bases and 3 bases, with 6 bases remaining between them. CDR1 and CDR2 (germline): SNHLY, FYNNEI. CDR3 in amino acids: CASSGQYTGELFF. CDR3 nucleotides: TGTGCCAGCAGTGGACAGTACACCGGGGAGCTGTTTTTT. Full variable domain (rest looked up from reference TRBV2 and TRBJ2-2): EPEVTQTPSHQVTQMGQEVILRCVPISNHLYFYWYRQILGQKVEFLVSFYNNEISEKSEIFDDQFSVERPDGSNFTLKIRSTKLEDSAMYFCASSGQYTGELFFGEGSRLTVL.

The rearrangement joins TRBV25-1 to TRBJ2-3, with a tentative D call TRBD2 (6 bases). The CDR3 covers 14 residues. In germline, CDR1 is MGHDK, CDR2 SYGVNS. With 5 bases removed from V and 0 bases from J, the gap between germline ends came to 9 bases. The CDR3 bases are TGTGCCAGCAGTCTAGCGCGGAGCACAGATACGCAGTATTTT. Translating it yields CASSLARSTDTQYF.

This clone has a handful of counts. The rearrangement joins TRBV4-1 to TRBJ2-7, with unresolved D. The CDR3 extends over 15 amino acids. V lost 0 bases, J lost 2 bases, and 11 bases lay in between. The V gene's germline CDR1 is MGHRA and CDR2 YSYEKL. CDR3 in amino acids: CASSQDPRPAYEQYF. In DNA form, the CDR3 reads TGCGCCAGCAGCCAAGACCCCAGACCGGCCTACGAGCAGTACTTC.

This rearrangement joins TRBV19 to TRBJ2-7; D is uncertain. This CDR3 has 13 residues. V shed 10 bases and J shed 3 bases, with 16 bases lying between them. The germline CDR1 and CDR2 sequences are LNHDA and SQIVND (reference sequence). CDR3 sequence reads: CATRSTGVYEQYF. CDR3 coding DNA: TGTGCCACCCGCTCAACTGGGGTCTACGAGCAGTACTTC.

Written as DNA, the CDR3 is TGCGCCAGCAGACTTGGGGCCGGGACACTCGTCTCTGGGGCCAACGTCCTGACTTTC. It encodes CASRLGAGTLVSGANVLTF. This chain links TRBV5-1 with TRBJ2-6, with a weak D call TRBD1 (6 bases). Trimming took 5 bases from V and 0 from J, leaving 21 bases between them. Germline-derived CDR1 and CDR2 are SGHRS and YFSETQ. This CDR3 spans 19 amino acids.

This clone has just a few counts. This chain uses TRBV5-4 with TRBJ2-5; the match to TRBD1 covers 8 bases. This CDR3 is built from 16 residues. The germline CDR1 and CDR2 sequences are SGHNT and YYREEE (reference sequence). Losses at the gene ends were 4 bases for V and 0 bases for J; bases not matched to a gene: 8. This CDR3 is CASSGGGQGHQETQYF. Written as DNA, the CDR3 is TGTGCCAGCAGCGGGGGCGGACAGGGCCACCAAGAGACCCAGTACTTC. The full variable domain, its missing parts supplied by reference TRBV5-4 and TRBJ2-5, is ETGVTQSPTHLIKTRGQQVTLRCSSQSGHNTVSWYQQALGQGPQFIFQYYREEENGRGNFPPRFSGLQFPNYSSELNVNALELDDSALYLCASSGGGQGHQETQYFGPGTRLLVL.

This clone was seen more than once but under ten times. One end of the junction does not line up with germline, which may come from a read error. The chain employs TRBV6-5 and TRBJ2-6, with 7 bases identical to TRBD1. The CDR3 extends over 13 amino acids. CDR1 and CDR2 (germline): MNHEY, SVGAGI. The CDR3 region is CATGHSGANVLTF. The CDR3 DNA is TGCGCGACAGGGCACTCTGGGGCCAACGTCCTGACTTTC.

This clone was seen more than once but under ten times. The genes are TRBV27 and TRBJ1-1; no reliable D call. Germline V gene lookup returns CDR1 MNHEY and CDR2 SMNVEV (reference sequence). Deletions cut 4 bases from V and 3 bases from J, with 12 bases between. The CDR3 has 14 residues. The CDR3, as DNA: TGTGCCAGCAGTTCCTTAACCGGGCACACTGAAGCTTTCTTT. Encoded protein: CASSSLTGHTEAFF.

This clone was seen a few times. The J gene is TRBJ1-5, the V gene TRBV6-1; D unclear. The CDR3 extends over 13 amino acids. Trimming left V 4 bases short and J 3 bases short, with 7 bases between. Germline assignment: CDR1 MNHNS and CDR2 SASEGT. As DNA, the CDR3 is TGTGCCAGCAGTGGAATAGCCAATCAGCCCCAGCATTTT. This encodes CASSGIANQPQHF.

The V gene is TRBV10-3, the J gene TRBJ1-5; a possible D gene is TRBD1 (5 bases). V lost 6 bases and J lost 6, with 15 bases in between. CDR1 is ENHRY and CDR2 is SYGVKD in the germline V gene. The CDR3 spans 14 residues. The CDR3 DNA reads TGTGCCATCAGCCCACACGGGGCGGCTCAGCCCCAGCATTTT. Translating gives CAISPHGAAQPQHF.

This clone was counted only a few times. The chain joins TRBV14 to TRBJ1-1; maybe TRBD1 (5 bases). The CDR3 contains 15 residues. The V end lost 4 bases, the J end lost 3 bases, and 15 bases lay between the germline ends. Germline assignment: CDR1 SGHDN and CDR2 FVKESK. The CDR3 spells CASSPFEGSDTEAFF. The CDR3 DNA sequence: TGTGCCAGCAGCCCTTTCGAGGGGTCGGACACTGAAGCTTTCTTT.

This clone was counted between two and nine times. The rearrangement uses TRBV20-1 and TRBJ1-4; D not resolved. The V end lost 6 bases, the J end lost 8 bases, and 10 bases lay between the germline ends. CDR1 DFQATT and CDR2 SNEGSKA come from the germline V gene (reference sequence). The CDR3 is 11 amino acids. The CDR3 DNA reads TGCAGTGCCTTATTCGGGGAAAAACTGTTTTTT. As protein: CSALFGEKLFF.

The chain has TRBV7-8 and TRBJ2-3; D ambiguous. This CDR3 comprises 13 residues. The germline V and J ends were trimmed by 2 bases and 4 bases, with 7 bases remaining between them. Germline-derived CDR1 and CDR2 are SGHVS and FQNEAQ. The CDR3 DNA sequence: TGTGCCAGCAGCTTATCAATTGCAGATACGCAGTATTTT. Encoded protein: CASSLSIADTQYF. The full variable domain, completed using reference TRBV7-8 and TRBJ2-3, is GAGVSQSPRYKVAKRGQDVALRCDPISGHVSLFWYQQALGQGPEFLTYFQNEAQLDKSGLPSDRFFAERPEGSVSTLKIQRTQQEDSAVYLCASSLSIADTQYFGPGTRLTVL.

This clone was seen a few times. Other DNA sequences in this specimen translate into the identical CDR3. The chain uses TRBV30 and TRBJ1-1; D uncertain. The germline V gene has CDR1 GTSNPN and CDR2 SVGIG (reference sequence). Trimming took off 0 bases at V and 4 bases at J, with 9 bases between the two ends. The CDR3 contains 13 residues. CDR3 region: CAWSVLGSTEAFF. The CDR3, as DNA: TGTGCCTGGAGTGTTTTAGGGAGCACTGAAGCTTTCTTT. The variable domain in full, with the rest retrieved from reference TRBV30 and TRBJ1-1, is SQTIHQWPATLVQPVGSPLSLECTVEGTSNPNLYWYRQAAGRGLQLLFYSVGIGQISSEVPQNLSASRPQDRQFILSSKKLLLSDSGFYLCAWSVLGSTEAFFGQGTRLTVV.

The chain has TRBV15 and TRBJ2-2; 7 bases align to TRBD2. Germline-derived CDR1 and CDR2 are LNHNV and YYDKDF (reference sequence). The CDR3 spans 17 residues. The J segment lost 4 bases and the V segment lost 0 bases, leaving 8 bases of the junction unmatched. This chain's CDR3 is CATSRDRGGAGTGELFF. The DNA of the CDR3 is TGTGCCACCAGCAGAGATCGGGGAGGGGCTGGCACCGGGGAGCTGTTTTTT. The full variable domain, its missing parts supplied by reference TRBV15 and TRBJ2-2, is DAMVIQNPRYQVTQFGKPVTLSCSQTLNHNVMYWYQQKSSQAPKLLFHYYDKDFNNEADTPDNFQSRRPNTSFCFLDIRSPGLGDTAMYLCATSRDRGGAGTGELFFGEGSRLTVL.

V usage is TRBV25-1 and J usage is TRBJ2-7; D uncertain. CDR1 is MGHDK and CDR2 is SYGVNS in the germline V gene. Trimming removed 9 bases from V and 6 bases from J, with 30 bases in between. The CDR3 totals 17 residues. The CDR3 sequence is CARSAISKTKGVGEQYF. The DNA of the CDR3 is TGTGCCAGGTCGGCGATTAGCAAAACCAAGGGCGTCGGCGAGCAGTACTTC.

This clone came up a few times. J is TRBJ2-5 and V is TRBV5-4; D uncertain. From germline, CDR1 is SGHNT and CDR2 YYREEE (reference sequence). The CDR3 extends over 16 amino acids. V shed 3 bases and J shed 1 base, with 16 bases lying between them. CDR3 region: CASSSLSWQAQETQYF. In DNA form, the CDR3 reads TGTGCCAGCAGCTCCCTATCGTGGCAGGCCCAAGAGACCCAGTACTTC.

The rearrangement links TRBV29-1 to TRBJ2-7; D ambiguous. Germline values: CDR1 SQVTM, CDR2 ANQGSEA. Trimming took 6 bases from V and 2 from J, leaving 11 bases between them. The CDR3 extends over 12 amino acids. CDR3 sequence (DNA): TGCAGCGTGGTGGTTTGGACCTACGAGCAGTACTTC. Protein: CSVVVWTYEQYF.